The 27 T cell receptor beta chains in this list originate from one sample, sequenced in a study of radiotherapy plus CTLA-4 blockade in lung cancer. Sequencing used immunoSEQ multiplex PCR; TCRdb keeps in-frame clones, though not all of them. The sample shows roughly 32,000 clones, less than 75% of them seen only once. The source material was peripheral blood, sampled from a patient treated with radiotherapy plus ipilimumab. The receptors were sampled from a human donor with non-small cell lung cancer who had stable disease on radiotherapy plus ipilimumab.

V gene TRBV18 combines with J gene TRBJ1-4; D is possibly TRBD1 (5 bases). The CDR3 is made up of 14 amino acids. V was clipped by 3 bases and J by 8 bases, with 13 bases between them. Germline V lookup: CDR1 KGHSH, CDR2 LQKENI. The CDR3 DNA reads TGTGCCAGCTCACCGGAACAGGTTAACGAAAAACTGTTTTTT. This translates into CASSPEQVNEKLFF.

V is TRBV28 and J is TRBJ1-1, with D unresolved. V gave up 8 bases and J gave up 4 bases, with 14 bases separating them. The CDR3 runs 13 residues. CDR1 and CDR2 (germline): MDHEN, SYDVKM. The CDR3 protein is CASVSPAGTEAFF. Written as DNA, the CDR3 is TGTGCCAGCGTGAGTCCGGCGGGCACTGAAGCTTTCTTT.

The V call is TRBV4-2, the J call TRBJ2-5; D is unresolved. Germline CDR1 and CDR2: LGHNA and YNFKEQ. This CDR3 contains 16 residues. With 0 bases removed from V and 4 bases from J, the gap between germline ends came to 15 bases. In nucleotides, the CDR3 is TGTGCCAGCAGCCAAGATTGGCCTCCCAGGCGAGAGACCCAGTACTTC. Translating gives CASSQDWPPRRETQYF.

V and J are TRBV4-1 and TRBJ2-7; 7 nucleotides match TRBD1. After removal of 4 bases from V and 2 bases from J, the junction contained 2 bases not matched to a gene. The CDR3 totals 13 residues. Germline V gene sequence: CDR1 MGHRA, CDR2 YSYEKL. As DNA, the CDR3 is TGCGCCAGCAGCCTGGGACAGACCTACGAGCAGTACTTC. Its protein is CASSLGQTYEQYF.

The chain combines TRBV9 with TRBJ2-1; unclear D gene. Germline values: CDR1 SGDLS, CDR2 YYNGEE. V lost 0 bases and J lost 2, with 9 bases in between. CDR3 size: 15 residues. The CDR3 protein is CASSVAPSPYNEQFF. Here the CDR3 DNA reads TGTGCCAGCAGCGTAGCCCCCAGCCCCTACAATGAGCAGTTCTTC. Full variable domain (rest looked up from reference TRBV9 and TRBJ2-1): DSGVTQTPKHLITATGQRVTLRCSPRSGDLSVYWYQQSLDQGLQFLIQYYNGEERAKGNILERFSAQQFPDLHSELNLSSLELGDSALYFCASSVAPSPYNEQFFGPGTRLTVL.

The CDR3 sequence: CASRDRVNSYEQYF. In DNA, the CDR3 is TGTGCCAGCAGGGACAGGGTTAACTCCTACGAGCAGTACTTC. The V gene is TRBV2, the J gene TRBJ2-7; 8 positions match TRBD1. The ends lost 6 bases at V and 0 bases at J; junction bases unmatched: 4. This CDR3 is built from 14 residues. Germline assignment: CDR1 SNHLY and CDR2 FYNNEI.

The J gene is TRBJ2-7, the V gene TRBV6-1; TRBD1 aligns across 9 bases. The CDR3 extends over 14 amino acids. The V and J ends lost 5 bases and 3 bases, in that order; junction bases with no gene match: 5. Germline V gene lookup returns CDR1 MNHNS and CDR2 SASEGT. The CDR3 DNA reads as TGTGCCAGCAGTCGACAGGGGGACCTCTACGAGCAGTACTTC. Its translation is CASSRQGDLYEQYF.

In nucleotides, the CDR3 is TGTGCCAGTAGTAACGGGGGTACCGTCCACGAGCAGTACTTC. It translates to CASSNGGTVHEQYF. This chain links TRBV19 with TRBJ2-7, with D perhaps TRBD2 (6 bases). V was clipped by 4 bases and J by 5 bases, with 15 bases between them. Germline-derived CDR1 and CDR2 are LNHDA and SQIVND (reference sequence). The CDR3 totals 14 residues.

This CDR3 is CASSPPGGGTYEQYF. The CDR3, as DNA: TGTGCCAGCAGCCCGCCCGGGGGGGGAACCTACGAGCAGTACTTC. V gene TRBV7-2 combines with J gene TRBJ2-7; 8 nucleotides match TRBD2. Unmatched junction bases numbered 8, after V lost 5 bases and J lost 2 bases. This CDR3 region has 15 residues. Per germline, CDR1 SGHTA and CDR2 FQGNSA.

Within the sample, this clone is medium-sized. CDR3 region: CATSRETSGSLSYEQYF. The CDR3 nucleotides are TGTGCCACCAGCAGGGAGACTAGCGGGAGTCTTTCCTACGAGCAGTACTTC. The chain uses TRBV15 and TRBJ2-7; 12 nucleotides line up with TRBD2. J was trimmed by 1 base and V by 3 bases; bases with no gene match: 7. Germline loops: CDR1 LNHNV, CDR2 YYDKDF (reference sequence). This CDR3 is built from 17 residues.

The chain combines TRBV5-6 with TRBJ2-1; maybe TRBD2 (6 bases). From germline, CDR1 is SGHDT and CDR2 YYEEEE. The V and J ends lost 4 bases and 0 bases respectively, with 8 bases between them. This CDR3 comprises 14 residues. Written as DNA, the CDR3 is TGTGCCAGCAGCCGGGACTTCTCCTACAATGAGCAGTTCTTC. It encodes CASSRDFSYNEQFF.

The chain is built from TRBV5-4 and TRBJ2-5; D unresolved. The V end was cut by 3 bases, the J end by 4 bases, with 10 bases between. Per germline, CDR1 SGHNT and CDR2 YYREEE (reference sequence). This CDR3 is built from 13 residues. The CDR3 DNA reads as TGTGCCAGCAGCTCGACCCACCTAGAGACCCAGTACTTC. Encoded protein: CASSSTHLETQYF. Full variable domain (outside the CDR3, taken from reference TRBV5-4 and TRBJ2-5): ETGVTQSPTHLIKTRGQQVTLRCSSQSGHNTVSWYQQALGQGPQFIFQYYREEENGRGNFPPRFSGLQFPNYSSELNVNALELDDSALYLCASSSTHLETQYFGPGTRLLVL.

The V and J genes are TRBV5-1 and TRBJ1-4; 9 bases are shared with TRBD1. Trimming at V came to 4 bases and at J to 7 bases, leaving 8 bases not matched to a gene. This CDR3 spans 15 amino acids. Germline V CDR1 and CDR2: SGHRS, YFSETQ. DNA for the CDR3: TGCGCCAGCAGCCTGGGACAGGGCCGACTTGAAAAACTGTTTTTT. Its translation is CASSLGQGRLEKLFF.

J is TRBJ2-2 and V is TRBV5-4; weak D call: TRBD1 (5 bases). Trimming shortened V by 3 bases and J by 3 bases, and 12 bases separated the two germline ends. CDR1 is SGHNT and CDR2 is YYREEE in the germline V gene (reference sequence). The CDR3 loop spans 15 amino acids. CDR3 DNA: TGTGCCAGCAGCTCAGGGCTCAGGGACACCGGGGAGCTGTTTTTT. Its translation is CASSSGLRDTGELFF.

This clone came up once. V is TRBV7-6 and J is TRBJ2-1; 7 bases are a match to TRBD1. V lost 4 bases, J lost 5 bases, and 8 bases stayed unmatched. Germline V CDR1 and CDR2: SGHVS, FNYEAQ. This CDR3 has 15 amino acids. The CDR3 region is CASSSQGVFDNEQFF. The CDR3 DNA sequence: TGTGCCAGCAGCTCCCAGGGGGTATTTGACAATGAGCAGTTCTTC.

The V and J genes are TRBV5-6 and TRBJ1-1, with D unresolved. The ends were cut back, 2 bases at V and 5 bases at J, with 10 bases in the middle. CDR1 is SGHDT and CDR2 is YYEEEE in the germline V gene. The CDR3 consists of 13 residues. The CDR3, as DNA: TGTGCCAGCAGCTTTACGATAGGGACTGAAGCTTTCTTT. Amino acid sequence: CASSFTIGTEAFF.

The V gene is TRBV19, the J gene TRBJ2-5; D ambiguous. This CDR3 has 11 residues. Germline-derived CDR1 and CDR2 are LNHDA and SQIVND (reference sequence). Deletions cut 6 bases from V and 1 base from J, with 3 bases between. CDR3 DNA sequence: TGTGCCAGTAGGACCCAAGAGACCCAGTACTTC. Its protein is CASRTQETQYF.

This clone is medium-sized. The rearrangement links TRBV7-9 to TRBJ1-2; 10 bases fit TRBD1. Germline-derived CDR1 and CDR2 are SEHNR and FQNEAQ (reference sequence). J gave up 7 bases and V 5 bases, and 4 bases lay outside the gene matches. This CDR3 has 13 amino acids. This chain's CDR3 is CASSPRTGGGYTF. CDR3 bases: TGTGCCAGCAGCCCGAGGACAGGGGGTGGCTACACCTTC.

The gene calls are TRBV6-1 and TRBJ2-7; perhaps D is TRBD1 or TRBD2 (5 bases each). CDR3 length: 14 amino acids. V lost 8 bases and J 3 bases, leaving 17 bases between the germline ends. Germline assignment: CDR1 MNHNS and CDR2 SASEGT. The CDR3 DNA is TGTGCCAGCCCACGGGGTGGGGCGAACTACGAGCAGTACTTC. It specifies CASPRGGANYEQYF.

The J gene is TRBJ1-1, the V gene TRBV5-1; D is unresolved. The V end was cut by 4 bases, the J end by 5 bases, with 18 bases between. The CDR3 contains 15 residues. In germline, CDR1 is SGHRS, CDR2 YFSETQ. The CDR3 bases are TGCGCCAGCAGCGAATGGACGGGCGCGGGGACTGAAGCTTTCTTT. It yields the protein CASSEWTGAGTEAFF.

This chain links TRBV5-6 with TRBJ2-7; the D is unclear. The V end lost 4 bases, the J end lost 6 bases, and 11 bases lay between the germline ends. The CDR3 sequence is 12 residues long. Germline CDR1 reads SGHDT; CDR2 reads YYEEEE. The CDR3: CASSLLMGEQYF. DNA of the CDR3: TGTGCCAGCAGCCTTTTAATGGGCGAGCAGTACTTC.

In this sample, this clone turned up a few times. The CDR3 DNA is TGCGCCAGCGAGGACGGTCTCACAGATACGCAGTATTTT. Residues: CASEDGLTDTQYF. J is TRBJ2-3 and V is TRBV4-1; D remains ambiguous. Per the germline V gene, CDR1 is MGHRA and CDR2 is YSYEKL. The length of the CDR3 is 13 residues. Trimming took off 8 bases at V and 2 bases at J, with 11 bases between the two ends.

V and J are TRBV6-6 and TRBJ1-3; TRBD1 might be the D (5 bases). Germline V gene sequence: CDR1 MNHNY, CDR2 SVGAGI (reference sequence). Trimming stripped 7 bases from V and 7 bases from J, with 17 bases between. CDR3 length: 14 residues. CDR3 DNA: TGTGCCAGCAACTATGACAGTGGGCGTAACACCATATATTTT. Its protein is CASNYDSGRNTIYF.

The genes are TRBV4-3 and TRBJ1-1; no clear D gene. CDR3 length: 14 residues. Trimming removed 4 bases from V and 3 bases from J, with 12 bases in between. The germline V gene encodes CDR1 LGHNA and CDR2 YSLEER. The chain's CDR3 is CASSPKDGYTEAFF. CDR3 sequence (DNA): TGCGCCAGCAGCCCGAAGGACGGCTACACTGAAGCTTTCTTT.

V gene TRBV5-6 combines with J gene TRBJ1-2; D remains ambiguous. V was pared by 2 bases and J by 7 bases, with 15 bases between. This CDR3 region has 14 residues. Per germline, CDR1 SGHDT and CDR2 YYEEEE. CDR3 in DNA: TGTGCCAGCAGCTTCCAAAGGCTATTCTCTGGCTACACCTTC. Translated, it gives CASSFQRLFSGYTF. The full variable domain, its missing parts supplied by reference TRBV5-6 and TRBJ1-2, is DAGVTQSPTHLIKTRGQQVTLRCSPKSGHDTVSWYQQALGQGPQFIFQYYEEEERQRGNFPDRFSGHQFPNYSSELNVNALLLGDSALYLCASSFQRLFSGYTFGSGTRLTVV.

The chain is built from TRBV6-1 and TRBJ1-2, with 7 positions matching TRBD1. V dropped 0 bases and J dropped 3; count of bases not matched to a gene: 10. The CDR3 totals 17 residues. Per the germline V gene, CDR1 is MNHNS and CDR2 is SASEGT. CDR3 in amino acids: CASSEAGSQGLYYGYTF. The CDR3 DNA sequence: TGTGCCAGCAGTGAAGCGGGTTCACAGGGGTTATACTATGGCTACACCTTC.

This clone was counted once. The chain carries TRBV18 and TRBJ2-5; D not certain. The CDR3 contains 16 residues. Germline values: CDR1 KGHSH, CDR2 LQKENI. V gave up 0 bases and J gave up 7 bases, with 18 bases separating them. The CDR3 is CASSPPTGGSQRTQYF. CDR3 bases: TGTGCCAGCTCACCACCCACCGGTGGCTCACAAAGGACCCAGTACTTC. Combining the CDR3 with reference TRBV18 and TRBJ2-5 gives the whole variable domain NAGVMQNPRHLVRRRGQEARLRCSPMKGHSHVYWYRQLPEEGLKFMVYLQKENIIDESGMPKERFSAEFPKEGPSILRIQQVVRGDSAAYFCASSPPTGGSQRTQYFGPGTRLLVL.